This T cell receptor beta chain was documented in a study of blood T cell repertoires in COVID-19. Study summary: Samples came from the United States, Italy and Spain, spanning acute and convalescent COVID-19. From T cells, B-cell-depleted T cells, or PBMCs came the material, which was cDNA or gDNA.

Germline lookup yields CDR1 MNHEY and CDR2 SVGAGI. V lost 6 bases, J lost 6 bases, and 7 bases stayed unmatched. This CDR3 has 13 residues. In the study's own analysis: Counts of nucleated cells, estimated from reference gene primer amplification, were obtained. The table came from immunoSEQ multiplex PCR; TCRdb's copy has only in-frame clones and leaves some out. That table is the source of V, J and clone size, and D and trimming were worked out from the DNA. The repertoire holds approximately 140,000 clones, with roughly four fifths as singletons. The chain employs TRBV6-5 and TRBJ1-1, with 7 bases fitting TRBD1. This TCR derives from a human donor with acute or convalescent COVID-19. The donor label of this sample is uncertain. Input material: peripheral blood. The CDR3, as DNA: TGTGCCAGCAGCAGACCGGGACAGCCTGAAGCTTTCTTT. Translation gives CASSRPGQPEAFF.